The next 28 T cell receptor beta chains were all read from a single sample in a study of naive and memory T cell subsets. The study, taken as a whole, reports: Especially in CD8 cells, naive repertoires contained a few larger clonotypes, possibly CD45RA-re-expressing memory cells.

These receptors have no known antigen. The beta constant-region primer was an equimolar mix of two oligonucleotides covering TRBC1 and TRBC2. The ligated cDNA underwent four PCR rounds using SP2 and nested alpha and beta constant-region primers. TCRdb re-called the UMI-ligation and nested PCR reads with MiXCR, one entry per CDR3 protein. The table records around 83,000 distinct CDR3 sequences, over 9% of them present only once. The sequencing input was naive CD4+ T cells from blood. These receptors originate from a human donor in good health.

This clonotype turned up a few times. This chain uses TRBV18 with TRBJ1-2; D remains unclear. The CDR3 has 13 residues. V dropped 1 base and J dropped 8 bases, with 11 bases sitting between them. CDR1 is KGHSH and CDR2 is LQKENI in the germline V gene. This CDR3 is CASSPRLMGGYTF. CDR3 DNA: TGTGCCAGCTCACCACGGTTGATGGGAGGCTACACCTTC.

About this clonotype: The CDR3 does not close with the conserved phenylalanine or tryptophan, likely indicating a read error. Because the CDR3's place on the DNA is in doubt, the DNA is left out and the CDR3 is given as listed by TCRdb. The chain couples TRBV27 to TRBJ1-2. The CDR3 has 11 residues if both end residues are counted. Per the germline V gene, CDR1 is MNHEY and CDR2 is SMNVEV (reference sequence). The CDR3: CASRPLLAIQE.

DNA of the CDR3: TGTGCCAGCTCACCCACAAGGGAAGACTACGAGCAGTACTTC. Protein sequence: CASSPTREDYEQYF. The rearrangement uses TRBV18 and TRBJ2-7; no definite D call. The V end was cut by 3 bases, the J end by 3 bases, with 12 bases between. Looked up from germline, CDR1 is KGHSH and CDR2 is LQKENI. The CDR3 runs to 14 residues. The full variable domain, in which reference TRBV18 and TRBJ2-7 provide the parts outside the CDR3, is NAGVMQNPRHLVRRRGQEARLRCSPMKGHSHVYWYRQLPEEGLKFMVYLQKENIIDESGMPKERFSAEFPKEGPSILRIQQVVRGDSAAYFCASSPTREDYEQYFGPGTRLTVT.

The rearrangement joins TRBV6-2 or TRBV6-3 to TRBJ1-5, with D unresolved. Germline CDR1 and CDR2: MNHEY and SVGEGT. The V and J ends lost 2 bases and 1 base respectively, with 9 bases between them. The CDR3 length is 15 residues. CDR3 region: CASSYDEGSNQPQHF. Written as DNA, the CDR3 is TGTGCCAGCAGTTACGATGAGGGAAGCAATCAGCCCCAGCATTTT.

This chain connects TRBV4-3 to TRBJ2-5, with D maybe TRBD1 (5 bases). Trimming stripped 0 bases from V and 5 bases from J, with 10 bases between. The CDR3 totals 14 residues. Germline lookup yields CDR1 LGHNA and CDR2 YSLEER. The CDR3 DNA reads as TGCGCCAGCAGCCAAGATAGCAGGGTTGAGACCCAGTACTTC. Protein product: CASSQDSRVETQYF.

The chain joins TRBV11-2 to TRBJ2-6, with 7 bases that match TRBD1. Trimming cost V 3 bases and J 2 bases; bases outside gene matches: 7. The CDR3 length is 17 residues. In germline, CDR1 is SGHAT, CDR2 FQNNGV. The DNA of the CDR3 is TGTGCCAGCAGCTTCCTGACAGGGCCCCCTGGGGCCAACGTCCTGACTTTC. Residues: CASSFLTGPPGANVLTF.

This chain links TRBV2 with TRBJ2-1, with unresolved D. The CDR3 extends over 11 amino acids. The V gene lost 6 bases and the J gene lost 4 bases, with 4 bases spanning the gap. Germline loops: CDR1 SNHLY, CDR2 FYNNEI. This chain's CDR3 is CASRPYNEQFF. Here the CDR3 DNA reads TGTGCCAGCAGGCCGTACAATGAGCAGTTCTTC.

This clonotype has just a few counts. This CDR3 is CASSFYSTPGYTF. Written as DNA, the CDR3 is TGTGCCAGCAGTTTTTACAGTACGCCCGGCTACACCTTC. The rearrangement uses TRBV12-3 or TRBV12-4 and TRBJ1-2; D is uncertain. This CDR3 is built from 13 residues. V was pared by 3 bases and J by 8 bases, with 13 bases between.

In the case of this clonotype: Relative to the germline gene, one junction end is altered; a read error may explain this. This chain uses TRBV4-2 with TRBJ2-1; 10 bases align to TRBD1. The CDR3 covers 17 residues. Per the germline V gene, CDR1 is LGHNA and CDR2 is YNFKEQ. The CDR3 nucleotides read TGTACCAGCAGCCAAGATCCCGACAGGGGGCAGGCGAATGAGCAGTTCTTC. This encodes CTSSQDPDRGQANEQFF.

This clonotype was observed at least ten times. The chain employs TRBV4-3 and TRBJ1-5; D is possibly TRBD1 (6 bases). The V end lost 0 bases, the J end lost 13 bases, and 13 bases lay between the germline ends. Germline CDR1 and CDR2: LGHNA and YSLEER. The length of the CDR3 is 13 residues. The CDR3 loop is CASSQDRGDRQHF. In DNA form, the CDR3 reads TGCGCCAGCAGCCAAGATCGAGGAGACAGGCAGCATTTT.

This clonotype was counted ten times or more. The gene calls are TRBV15 and TRBJ1-4; a possible D gene is TRBD1 (6 bases). Germline CDR1 and CDR2: LNHNV and YYDKDF (reference sequence). V was trimmed by 2 bases and J by 8 bases, leaving 18 bases between them. The CDR3 extends over 16 amino acids. This chain's CDR3 is CATSRIRTALSEKLFF. The CDR3 nucleotides read TGTGCCACCAGCAGAATACGGACAGCTTTATCGGAAAAACTGTTTTTT.

As to this clonotype: Just one base apart from a much larger clone, this may be a read error. This rearrangement joins TRBV29-1 to TRBJ2-7, with TRBD2 as a possible D gene (7 bases). The ends were cut back, 4 bases at V and 7 bases at J, with 14 bases in the middle. The CDR3 contains 12 residues. Germline lookup yields CDR1 SQVTM and CDR2 ANQGSEA. In DNA form, the CDR3 reads TGCAGCGTTGCCGGGGGGCATGGGGAGCAGTACTTC. It encodes CSVAGGHGEQYF.

This clonotype has at least ten counts. V usage is TRBV20-1 and J usage is TRBJ2-3; D is unresolved. Germline assignment: CDR1 DFQATT and CDR2 SNEGSKA (reference sequence). V lost 3 bases to trimming and J lost 3 bases, with 10 bases between them. CDR3 size: 13 residues. CDR3 sequence: CSARRHGTDTQYF. The CDR3 bases are TGCAGTGCTAGGAGGCACGGAACAGATACGCAGTATTTT.

The chain uses TRBV6-5 and TRBJ2-2; possibly TRBD1 for D (5 bases). The V end was cut by 2 bases, the J end by 4 bases, with 11 bases between. From germline, CDR1 is MNHEY and CDR2 SVGAGI. The CDR3 covers 15 residues. The CDR3 DNA follows: TGTGCCAGCAGTTACGGGGCAGACCCCACCGGGGAGCTGTTTTTT. Protein product: CASSYGADPTGELFF.

V is TRBV2 and J is TRBJ2-1, with 9 bases matching TRBD2. This CDR3 has 14 amino acids. Germline V lookup: CDR1 SNHLY, CDR2 FYNNEI. The J segment lost 10 bases and the V segment lost 6 bases, leaving 10 bases of the junction unmatched. CDR3 in amino acids: CASRAGGPVEEQFF. The CDR3 DNA reads as TGTGCCAGCAGGGCGGGAGGGCCGGTAGAGGAGCAGTTCTTC.

This clonotype was recorded at least ten times. The chain recombines TRBV2 with TRBJ2-1; 8 bases fit TRBD1. Trimming removed 6 bases from V and 4 bases from J; junction bases left unmatched: 8. Per the germline V gene, CDR1 is SNHLY and CDR2 is FYNNEI. This CDR3 has 15 residues. Written as DNA, the CDR3 is TGTGCCAGCAGCAATGACAGGGGACCTTACAATGAGCAGTTCTTC. Translating gives CASSNDRGPYNEQFF.

The chain has TRBV29-1 and TRBJ2-5; D is possibly TRBD1 (5 bases). Per germline, CDR1 SQVTM and CDR2 ANQGSEA. Trimming removed 1 base from V and 4 bases from J, with 7 bases in between. The CDR3 contains 12 residues. CDR3 residues: CSVEVQGETQYF. The CDR3, as DNA: TGCAGCGTTGAAGTGCAGGGAGAGACCCAGTACTTC.

The gene calls are TRBV7-8 and TRBJ2-1; D is perhaps TRBD2 (5 bases). This CDR3 spans 12 amino acids. CDR1 is SGHVS and CDR2 is FQNEAQ in the germline V gene. V lost 3 bases, J lost 10 bases, and 10 bases lay in between. The CDR3 sequence: CASSFVTGEQFF. Written as DNA, the CDR3 is TGTGCCAGCAGCTTCGTTACGGGGGAGCAGTTCTTC.

This clonotype was detected only a few times. The gene calls are TRBV20-1 and TRBJ2-3; either TRBD1 or TRBD2 may fit D (5 bases each). The CDR3 is 16 amino acids. Germline CDR1 is DFQATT and CDR2 is SNEGSKA (reference sequence). The V and J ends lost 0 bases and 1 base respectively, with 14 bases between them. The CDR3 DNA reads as TGCAGTGCTAGAGATTATATACGGGGACGCACAGATACGCAGTATTTT. Translated: CSARDYIRGRTDTQYF.

This clonotype was seen at least ten times. This chain links TRBV11-2 with TRBJ1-2; no clear D. Germline V gene lookup returns CDR1 SGHAT and CDR2 FQNNGV. The CDR3 totals 15 residues. The ends were cut back, 0 bases at V and 4 bases at J, with 12 bases in the middle. CDR3 sequence (DNA): TGTGCCAGCAGCTTAGATTTGGCAGTTCCCTATGGCTACACCTTC. It encodes CASSLDLAVPYGYTF.

In this sample, this clonotype turned up many times. The chain recombines TRBV20-1 with TRBJ2-3; 8 bases fit TRBD2. The CDR3 spans 16 residues. V lost 6 bases and J lost 0; bases outside the gene matches: 11. The germline CDR1 and CDR2 sequences are DFQATT and SNEGSKA (reference sequence). CDR3 sequence reads: CSAPGGGRSSTDTQYF. CDR3 nucleotide sequence: TGCAGTGCCCCCGGGGGGGGCAGGAGTAGCACAGATACGCAGTATTTT.

This clonotype was detected a few times. The chain uses TRBV20-1 and TRBJ1-1; TRBD1 is a possible D gene (5 bases). The CDR3 loop spans 18 amino acids. The ends were cut back, 2 bases at V and 4 bases at J, with 26 bases in the middle. The germline V gene has CDR1 DFQATT and CDR2 SNEGSKA (reference sequence). The CDR3 reads CSARLGRGGRGRSTEAFF. CDR3 DNA: TGCAGTGCTAGACTAGGTAGGGGAGGTCGGGGAAGAAGCACTGAAGCTTTCTTT.

This clonotype has a handful of counts. DNA for the CDR3: TGTGCCAGCAGCTCCTATGCCCTTAGCGGTCCTAATGAGCAGTTCTTC. It specifies CASSSYALSGPNEQFF. The chain uses TRBV6-5 and TRBJ2-1; weak D call: TRBD2 (6 bases). With 6 bases removed from V and 7 bases from J, the gap between germline ends came to 22 bases. Germline assignment: CDR1 MNHEY and CDR2 SVGAGI. The CDR3 spans 16 residues.

This clonotype was seen a handful of times. This chain links TRBV28 with TRBJ2-7; TRBD1 is a possible D gene (5 bases). This CDR3 has 14 amino acids. The germline V and J ends were trimmed by 3 bases and 0 bases, with 9 bases remaining between them. Germline V gene data show CDR1 as MDHEN and CDR2 as SYDVKM. For the CDR3, the DNA is TGTGCCAGCAGTTTGACAGCGTACTCCTACGAGCAGTACTTC. It codes for CASSLTAYSYEQYF.

This clonotype has ten or more counts. The chain has TRBV20-1 and TRBJ1-2; D remains unclear. CDR3 length: 14 residues. The germline V gene has CDR1 DFQATT and CDR2 SNEGSKA (reference sequence). V lost 0 bases, J lost 1 base, and 9 bases lay in between. The CDR3 protein is CSARDHRFNYGYTF. Here the CDR3 DNA reads TGCAGTGCTAGAGACCACAGATTTAACTATGGCTACACCTTC.

The V and J genes are TRBV28 and TRBJ2-3, with 7 positions matching TRBD1. The V gene end was trimmed by 11 bases and the J gene end by 4 bases; junction bases not matched to a gene: 15. This CDR3 has 15 amino acids. Germline CDR1 MDHEN, CDR2 SYDVKM. DNA of the CDR3: TGTGCCGCAGAAACCAGAGGGGGCAGGGCAGATACGCAGTATTTT. It is translated as CAAETRGGRADTQYF.

This clonotype was observed at least ten times. V usage is TRBV28 and J usage is TRBJ2-7; 10 nucleotides align to TRBD1. J was trimmed by 2 bases and V by 5 bases; bases with no gene match: 6. Germline assignment: CDR1 MDHEN and CDR2 SYDVKM. The CDR3 is 15 amino acids. The CDR3 spells CASSIAGTGAYEQYF. In DNA, the CDR3 is TGTGCCAGCAGTATCGCCGGGACAGGGGCCTACGAGCAGTACTTC.

V and J are TRBV3-1 and TRBJ1-5, with TRBD1 matching over 7 bases. V lost 3 bases and J lost 4; bases outside the gene matches: 3. This CDR3 comprises 14 residues. Germline V gene data show CDR1 as LGHDT and CDR2 as YNNKEL (reference sequence). The CDR3, as DNA: TGTGCCAGCAGCCACAGGGGGACAAATCAGCCCCAGCATTTT. This encodes CASSHRGTNQPQHF.